These 27 T cell receptor beta chains came from one sample sequenced in a study of glioma-infiltrating T cells. TCR alpha and beta CDR3 regions were amplified from RNA using iRepertoire nested multiplex PCR. TCRdb ran MiXCR on the multiplex PCR reads and lists one entry per CDR3 protein. The repertoire holds more than 300,000 distinct CDR3 sequences, with 41% as singletons. The specimen was glioma tissue, nonneoplastic brain tissue, or PBMCs (not recorded which). The receptors here all came from a human donor with low-grade glioma or glioblastoma, undergoing nonglioma brain surgery, or in good health (not recorded which).

The chain joins TRBV4-1 to TRBJ2-7; TRBD2 aligns across 9 bases. Germline V CDR1 and CDR2: MGHRA, YSYEKL. V lost 0 bases to trimming and J lost 0 bases; unmatched junction nucleotides: 15. The CDR3 runs to 20 residues. CDR3 amino acids: CASSQEFLGLARRSSYEQYF. DNA for the CDR3: TGCGCCAGCAGCCAAGAGTTTCTAGGACTAGCGCGTAGGAGCTCCTACGAGCAGTACTTC.

This clonotype was recorded a few times. The chain couples TRBV27 to TRBJ2-5; perhaps TRBD1 as D (5 bases). The CDR3 spans 13 residues. V lost 10 bases to trimming and J lost 1 base, with 13 bases between them. CDR1 and CDR2 from the germline V gene are MNHEY and SMNVEV (reference sequence). The CDR3 region has the DNA TGTGCCACGTCGACAGCTTTCCAAGAGACCCAGTACTTC. As protein: CATSTAFQETQYF.

The chain is built from TRBV19 and TRBJ1-1, with 7 bases that match TRBD1. This CDR3 is built from 13 residues. Germline CDR1 is LNHDA and CDR2 is SQIVND (reference sequence). V was clipped by 7 bases and J by 0 bases; unmatched bases: 2. The CDR3 protein is CASNRGMNTEAFF. The CDR3 DNA is TGTGCCAGTAACAGGGGAATGAACACTGAAGCTTTCTTT.

This clonotype was detected many times. The genes are TRBV27 and TRBJ2-4; 11 positions match TRBD2. Germline CDR1 MNHEY, CDR2 SMNVEV (reference sequence). After removal of 6 bases from V and 0 bases from J, the junction contained 7 bases not matched to a gene. The CDR3 sequence is 17 residues long. This chain's CDR3 is CASRDGTSGLAKNIQYF. In DNA, the CDR3 is TGTGCCAGCAGGGATGGGACTAGCGGATTAGCCAAAAACATTCAGTACTTC.

This clonotype was detected only once. A much larger clone is a single base away; this may be a read error. The rearrangement uses TRBV27 and TRBJ1-1, with D tentatively TRBD1 (5 bases). V was pared by 5 bases and J by 1 base, with 17 bases between. Germline assignment: CDR1 MNHEY and CDR2 SMNVEV (reference sequence). This CDR3 comprises 16 residues. This CDR3 reads CASSPWDGASNTEAFF. CDR3 coding DNA: TGTGCCAGCAGTCCCTGGGACGGGGCCTCGAACACTGAAGCTTTCTTT.

This clonotype was counted only a few times. V is TRBV6-2 or TRBV6-3 and J is TRBJ1-2; a weak D match, TRBD1 (5 bases). This CDR3 contains 14 residues. Per germline, CDR1 MNHEY and CDR2 SVGEGT. Trimming took 2 bases from V and 6 from J, leaving 13 bases between them. The CDR3 spells CASSYIGARDGYTF. The CDR3 nucleotides are TGTGCCAGCAGTTACATCGGGGCGAGGGATGGCTACACCTTC.

This sequence joins TRBV7-2 and TRBJ1-3, with D unclear. The CDR3 runs 15 residues. Per germline, CDR1 SGHTA and CDR2 FQGNSA. Trimming stripped 4 bases from V and 0 bases from J, with 10 bases between. The CDR3 protein is CASSSPDISGNTIYF. As DNA, the CDR3 is TGTGCCAGCAGCTCCCCAGACATCTCTGGAAACACCATATATTTT.

This clonotype was seen repeatedly, ten times or more. The J gene is TRBJ1-2, the V gene TRBV28; D unclear. Germline V CDR1 and CDR2: MDHEN, SYDVKM. V lost 1 base, J lost 8 bases, and 8 bases lay in between. The CDR3 has 12 residues. CDR3 DNA sequence: TGTGCCAGCAGTTTATCCGTACGCGGCTACACCTTC. Its translation is CASSLSVRGYTF.

In this sample, this clonotype turned up many times. CDR3 protein: CASSQEARESDTQYF. The CDR3 coding sequence is TGCGCCAGCAGCCAAGAGGCTCGGGAGTCAGATACGCAGTATTTT. The chain is built from TRBV4-3 and TRBJ2-3; tentatively, D is TRBD2 (6 bases). Germline CDR1 reads LGHNA; CDR2 reads YSLEER. The CDR3 totals 15 residues. Trimming pared 0 bases from V and 4 bases from J, leaving 11 bases between.

This clonotype came up a few times. This chain uses TRBV6-2 or TRBV6-3 with TRBJ2-7; 11 nucleotides agree with TRBD1. The V gene end was trimmed by 5 bases and the J gene end by 5 bases; junction bases not matched to a gene: 5. Germline CDR1 reads MNHEY; CDR2 reads SVGEGT. The CDR3 has 14 amino acids. The CDR3, as DNA: TGTGCCAGCAGTGAGGACAGGGGGCGCCACGAGCAGTACTTC. This sequence encodes CASSEDRGRHEQYF.

Written as DNA, the CDR3 is TGCAGTGCTTCAACTAGCGGGTCACCCTACGAGCAGTACTTC. Protein product: CSASTSGSPYEQYF. This chain connects TRBV20-1 to TRBJ2-7, with 9 positions matching TRBD2. Germline V gene data show CDR1 as DFQATT and CDR2 as SNEGSKA (reference sequence). The CDR3 covers 14 residues. The trim removed 5 bases at V and 2 bases at J, leaving 7 bases unmatched.

This clonotype was observed many times. This sequence joins TRBV20-1 and TRBJ2-7, with a weak D call TRBD2 (6 bases). V lost 1 base and J lost 2, with 12 bases in between. This CDR3 contains 14 residues. The germline V gene has CDR1 DFQATT and CDR2 SNEGSKA (reference sequence). The CDR3 reads CSARVSGETYEQYF. CDR3 nucleotide sequence: TGCAGTGCTAGAGTATCGGGGGAAACCTACGAGCAGTACTTC.

The chain joins TRBV20-1 to TRBJ2-3; TRBD2 agrees at 9 bases. CDR1 is DFQATT and CDR2 is SNEGSKA in the germline V gene (reference sequence). The junction had 6 bases not matched to a gene; V was cut back by 6 bases and J by 2 bases. The CDR3 sequence is 14 residues long. The CDR3 loop is CSASLAGITDTQYF. The CDR3 DNA is TGCAGTGCCAGTCTAGCGGGAATCACAGATACGCAGTATTTT.

This clonotype was counted a few times. The chain carries TRBV7-3 and TRBJ2-1, with TRBD2 matching 9 bases. The CDR3 extends over 16 amino acids. Germline-derived CDR1 and CDR2 are SGHTA and FQGTGA. V shed 5 bases and J 3 bases; nucleotides not matched to a gene: 8. As DNA, the CDR3 is TGTGCCAGCAGCGCCACTAGCGGGCGAAGCTACAATGAGCAGTTCTTC. It yields the protein CASSATSGRSYNEQFF.

The rearrangement links TRBV6-2 or TRBV6-3 to TRBJ2-7; D not resolved. The V gene lost 2 bases and the J gene lost 2 bases, with 10 bases spanning the gap. The CDR3 has 14 residues. The germline V gene has CDR1 MNHEY and CDR2 SVGEGT. In DNA, the CDR3 is TGTGCCAGCAGTTACGGGGTTCAGCCCTACGAGCAGTACTTC. Encoded protein: CASSYGVQPYEQYF.

The CDR3, as DNA: TGCGCCAGCAGAAACGGGCCCCACTACGAGCAGTACTTC. It is translated as CASRNGPHYEQYF. V is TRBV10-2 and J is TRBJ2-7; D not certain. Per germline, CDR1 WSHSY and CDR2 SAAADI. With 6 bases removed from V and 3 bases from J, the gap between germline ends came to 12 bases. The CDR3 is made up of 13 amino acids.

This chain links TRBV4-1 with TRBJ2-7; 10 bases are a match to TRBD2. With V trimmed by 5 bases and J by 4 bases, 8 bases remained unmatched. Germline values: CDR1 MGHRA, CDR2 YSYEKL. The CDR3 sequence is 15 residues long. CDR3 bases: TGCGCCAGCAGCTTCGGACTAGCGGAAACGTACGAGCAGTACTTC. It translates to CASSFGLAETYEQYF.

The rearrangement uses TRBV7-6 and TRBJ2-7; the match to TRBD2 covers 11 bases. In germline, CDR1 is SGHVS, CDR2 FNYEAQ. V gave up 4 bases and J gave up 2 bases; unmatched junction bases: 13. The CDR3 is 18 amino acids. The CDR3 DNA sequence: TGTGCCAGCAGCTCACCCTCCGGGACTAGCGGAGCACCCTACGAGCAGTACTTC. Amino acids: CASSSPSGTSGAPYEQYF.

This chain links TRBV19 with TRBJ1-1; 7 bases are a match to TRBD1. The CDR3 is made up of 14 amino acids. Trimming at V came to 6 bases and at J to 2 bases, leaving 6 bases not matched to a gene. Per germline, CDR1 LNHDA and CDR2 SQIVND (reference sequence). The CDR3 coding sequence is TGTGCCAGTAGGCATAGGACAGGAAACACTGAAGCTTTCTTT. Translation gives CASRHRTGNTEAFF.

The chain has TRBV4-1 and TRBJ2-1; D assignment may be TRBD1 or TRBD2 (7 bases each). Trimming removed 4 bases at V and 6 bases at J, with 16 bases between. From germline, CDR1 is MGHRA and CDR2 YSYEKL. The CDR3 consists of 15 residues. In DNA form, the CDR3 reads TGCGCCAGCAGCCTACGAGCGGGACAGTCCAATGAGCAGTTCTTC. This sequence encodes CASSLRAGQSNEQFF.

V gene TRBV27 combines with J gene TRBJ2-1, with D tentatively TRBD2 (6 bases). V gave up 3 bases and J gave up 9 bases, with 12 bases separating them. The germline V gene encodes CDR1 MNHEY and CDR2 SMNVEV (reference sequence). This CDR3 contains 13 residues. The CDR3: CASSLTSLVEQFF. The CDR3 nucleotides are TGTGCCAGCAGTTTGACTAGTTTGGTTGAGCAGTTCTTC.

Comment on this clonotype: A much bigger clone sits one base away, suggesting this may be a read error. The V call is TRBV27, the J call TRBJ2-1; 9 bases align to TRBD1. The CDR3 consists of 16 residues. Germline V gene lookup returns CDR1 MNHEY and CDR2 SMNVEV (reference sequence). The CDR3 region is CASSLLPGTGIDEQLF. DNA of the CDR3: TGTGCCAGCAGTTTACTCCCCGGGACAGGGATCGATGAGCAGCTCTTC.

This clonotype occurred many times. The chain joins TRBV6-1 to TRBJ2-3, with 9 bases identical to TRBD2. V shed 6 bases and J 1 base; nucleotides not matched to a gene: 14. This CDR3 is built from 18 residues. Germline V gene sequence: CDR1 MNHNS, CDR2 SASEGT. The CDR3 DNA follows: TGTGCCAGCAGACAGCCTAAGTATAGCGGGAGTGGCACAGATACGCAGTATTTT. It codes for CASRQPKYSGSGTDTQYF.

This clonotype was detected ten times or more. CDR3 in DNA: TGCAGTGCTAGAGATGGAAAGGGGCAGTTCTTC. Translation gives CSARDGKGQFF. This sequence joins TRBV20-1 and TRBJ2-1, with D hard to call. CDR3 size: 11 residues. With 0 bases removed from V and 12 bases from J, the gap between germline ends came to 9 bases. Germline CDR1 reads DFQATT; CDR2 reads SNEGSKA (reference sequence).

Remarks on this clonotype: This is likely a read error, given that the CDR3 carries no conserved phenylalanine or tryptophan at its end. The chain recombines TRBV27 with TRBJ2-7; D unresolved. Germline V lookup: CDR1 MNHEY, CDR2 SMNVEV (reference sequence). The CDR3 contains 11 residues. V lost 4 bases, J lost 3 bases, and 4 bases lay in between. For the CDR3, the DNA is TGTGCCAGCAGTTCATACTACGAGCAGTACTCC. It translates to CASSSYYEQYS.

The V and J genes are TRBV20-1 and TRBJ2-1; D is perhaps TRBD2 (6 bases). The germline V gene has CDR1 DFQATT and CDR2 SNEGSKA (reference sequence). This CDR3 spans 15 amino acids. V was pared by 3 bases and J by 9 bases, with 21 bases between. CDR3 DNA: TGCAGTGCTAGGTCGTCTAGCGAGAGCCTTACTGAGCAGTTCTTC. Translating gives CSARSSSESLTEQFF.

This clonotype was counted only a few times. The genes are TRBV20-1 and TRBJ1-5, with 7 bases aligning to TRBD1. The CDR3 sequence is 13 residues long. Losses at the gene ends were 4 bases for V and 4 bases for J; bases not matched to a gene: 4. Germline-derived CDR1 and CDR2 are DFQATT and SNEGSKA (reference sequence). CDR3 sequence: CSATGGGNQPQHF. The CDR3 coding sequence is TGCAGTGCTACAGGGGGAGGAAATCAGCCCCAGCATTTT.